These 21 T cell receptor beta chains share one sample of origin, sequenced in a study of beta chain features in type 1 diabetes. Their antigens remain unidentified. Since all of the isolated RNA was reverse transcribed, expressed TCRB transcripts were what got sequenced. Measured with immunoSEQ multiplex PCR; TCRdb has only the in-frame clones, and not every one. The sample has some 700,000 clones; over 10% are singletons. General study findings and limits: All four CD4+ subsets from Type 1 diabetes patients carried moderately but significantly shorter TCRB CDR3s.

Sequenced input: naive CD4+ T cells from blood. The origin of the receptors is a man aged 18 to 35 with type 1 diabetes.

The chain's CDR3 is CASSRLAGGPNEQFF. CDR3 DNA sequence: TGTGCCAGCAGCCGACTAGCGGGGGGGCCGAATGAGCAGTTCTTC. This chain links TRBV6-5 with TRBJ2-1, with 14 bases aligning to TRBD2. This CDR3 has 15 residues. Germline V CDR1 and CDR2: MNHEY, SVGAGI. V trimming: 6 bases; J trimming: 7 bases; junction bases outside the gene matches: 5.

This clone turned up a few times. CDR3 DNA sequence: TGTGCCTGGAGTGTACGAGAAGGGAGGGCCTACACCTTC. Translated: CAWSVREGRAYTF. The J gene is TRBJ1-2, the V gene TRBV30; no firm D call. The V gene lost 0 bases and the J gene lost 10 bases, with 15 bases spanning the gap. The CDR3 covers 13 residues. Germline lookup yields CDR1 GTSNPN and CDR2 SVGIG (reference sequence).

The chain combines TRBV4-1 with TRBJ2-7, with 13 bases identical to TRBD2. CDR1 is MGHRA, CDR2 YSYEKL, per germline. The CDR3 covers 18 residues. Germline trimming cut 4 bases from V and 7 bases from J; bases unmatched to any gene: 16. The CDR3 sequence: CASSPAGLAGPNGLEQYF. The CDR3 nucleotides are TGCGCCAGCAGCCCGGCGGGACTAGCGGGGCCCAACGGTTTGGAGCAGTACTTC.

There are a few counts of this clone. CDR3 nucleotide sequence: TGTGCCAGCAGTCCGTGGGAGACCCAGTACTTC. Its translation is CASSPWETQYF. The genes are TRBV2 and TRBJ2-5; D uncertain. Germline V gene lookup returns CDR1 SNHLY and CDR2 FYNNEI. The length of the CDR3 is 11 residues. Trimming shortened V by 5 bases and J by 5 bases, and 6 bases separated the two germline ends.

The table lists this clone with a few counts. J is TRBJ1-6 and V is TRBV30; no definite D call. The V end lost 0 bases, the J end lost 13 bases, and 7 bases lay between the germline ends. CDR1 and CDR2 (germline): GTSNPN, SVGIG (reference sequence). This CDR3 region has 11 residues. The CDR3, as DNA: TGTGCCTGGAGTGTCCGCTTCCCCCTCCACTTT. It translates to CAWSVRFPLHF.

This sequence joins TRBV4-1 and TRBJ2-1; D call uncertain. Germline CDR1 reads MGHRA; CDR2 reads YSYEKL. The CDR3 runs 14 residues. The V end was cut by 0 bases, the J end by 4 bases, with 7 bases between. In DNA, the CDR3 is TGCGCCAGCAGCCAAGAAGCCTGGTACAATGAGCAGTTCTTC. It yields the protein CASSQEAWYNEQFF.

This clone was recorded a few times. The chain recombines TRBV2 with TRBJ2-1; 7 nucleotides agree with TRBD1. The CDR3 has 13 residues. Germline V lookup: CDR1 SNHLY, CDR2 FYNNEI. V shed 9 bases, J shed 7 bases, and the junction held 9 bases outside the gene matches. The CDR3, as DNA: TGTGCCAGTATAACAGGGGAAGGGAATGAGCAGTTCTTC. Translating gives CASITGEGNEQFF.

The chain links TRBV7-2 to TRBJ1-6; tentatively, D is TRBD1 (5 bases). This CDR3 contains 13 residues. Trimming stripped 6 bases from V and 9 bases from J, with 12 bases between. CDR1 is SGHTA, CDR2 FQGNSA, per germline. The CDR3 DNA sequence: TGTGCCAGCAGGGGGGATACAGGTTCACCCCTCCACTTT. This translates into CASRGDTGSPLHF. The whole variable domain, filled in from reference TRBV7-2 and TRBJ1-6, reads GAGVSQSPSNKVTEKGKDVELRCDPISGHTALYWYRQSLGQGLEFLIYFQGNSAPDKSGLPSDRFSAERTGGSVSTLTIQRTQQEDSAVYLCASRGDTGSPLHFGNGTRLTVT.

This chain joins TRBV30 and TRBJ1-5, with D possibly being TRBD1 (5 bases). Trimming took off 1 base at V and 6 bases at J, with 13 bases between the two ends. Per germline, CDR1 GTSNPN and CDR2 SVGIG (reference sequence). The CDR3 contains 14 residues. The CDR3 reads CAWSGGPQGQPQHF. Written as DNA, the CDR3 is TGTGCCTGGAGTGGGGGACCTCAAGGTCAGCCCCAGCATTTT.

This CDR3 is CASSLGQGLVGELFF. The CDR3 DNA reads as TGTGCCAGCAGCTTAGGGCAGGGATTAGTCGGGGAGCTGTTTTTT. The V and J genes are TRBV5-4 and TRBJ2-2, with D maybe TRBD1 (5 bases). The ends were cut back, 2 bases at V and 7 bases at J, with 15 bases in the middle. CDR1 is SGHNT and CDR2 is YYREEE in the germline V gene (reference sequence). The CDR3 consists of 15 residues. The whole variable domain, filled in from reference TRBV5-4 and TRBJ2-2, reads ETGVTQSPTHLIKTRGQQVTLRCSSQSGHNTVSWYQQALGQGPQFIFQYYREEENGRGNFPPRFSGLQFPNYSSELNVNALELDDSALYLCASSLGQGLVGELFFGEGSRLTVL.

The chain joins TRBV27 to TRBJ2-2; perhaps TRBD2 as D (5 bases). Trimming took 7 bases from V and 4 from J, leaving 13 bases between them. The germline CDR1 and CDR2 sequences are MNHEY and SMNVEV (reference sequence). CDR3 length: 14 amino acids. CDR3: CASTGGGPTGELFF. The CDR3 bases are TGTGCCAGCACAGGAGGAGGCCCCACCGGGGAGCTGTTTTTT.

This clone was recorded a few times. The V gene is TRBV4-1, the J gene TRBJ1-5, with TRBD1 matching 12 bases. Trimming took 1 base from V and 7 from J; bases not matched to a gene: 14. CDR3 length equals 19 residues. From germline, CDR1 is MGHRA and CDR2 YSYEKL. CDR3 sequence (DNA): TGCGCCAGCAGCCAAGGCTTGATTCCGGGACAGGGGGCTGGACAGCCCCAGCATTTT. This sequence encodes CASSQGLIPGQGAGQPQHF.

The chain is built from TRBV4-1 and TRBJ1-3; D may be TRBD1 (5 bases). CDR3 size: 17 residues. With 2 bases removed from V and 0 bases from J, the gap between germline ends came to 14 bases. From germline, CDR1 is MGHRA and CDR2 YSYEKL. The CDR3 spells CASSQHGQASSGNTIYF. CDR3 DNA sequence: TGCGCCAGCAGCCAACATGGACAAGCGAGCTCTGGAAACACCATATATTTT.

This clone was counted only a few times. The CDR3: CASSPGTSGVGETQYF. The CDR3 DNA reads TGTGCCAGCAGTCCTGGGACTAGCGGGGTAGGGGAGACCCAGTACTTC. This chain connects TRBV27 to TRBJ2-5, with 13 positions matching TRBD2. The germline CDR1 and CDR2 sequences are MNHEY and SMNVEV (reference sequence). Trimming cost V 5 bases and J 5 bases; bases outside gene matches: 8. CDR3 size: 16 residues.

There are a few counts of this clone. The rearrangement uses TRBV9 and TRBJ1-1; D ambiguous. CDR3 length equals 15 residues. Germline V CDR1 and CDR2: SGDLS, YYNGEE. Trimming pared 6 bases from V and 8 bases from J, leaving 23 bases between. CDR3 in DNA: TGTGCCAGCACCGCCCAGGCCAGTACCGGGTTGGAAGCTTTCTTT. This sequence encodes CASTAQASTGLEAFF.

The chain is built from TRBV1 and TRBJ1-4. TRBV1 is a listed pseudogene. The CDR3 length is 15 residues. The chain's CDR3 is CTSSHLSVLNEKLFF. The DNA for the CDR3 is TGCACCAGCAGCCACCTTTCCGTCCTTAATGAAAAACTGTTTTTT.

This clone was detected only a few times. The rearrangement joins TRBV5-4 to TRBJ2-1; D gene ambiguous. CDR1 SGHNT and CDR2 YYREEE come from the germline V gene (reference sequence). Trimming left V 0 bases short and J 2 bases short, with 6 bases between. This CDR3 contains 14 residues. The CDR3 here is CASSLDSTYNEQFF. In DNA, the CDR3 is TGTGCCAGCAGCTTGGACTCTACCTACAATGAGCAGTTCTTC.

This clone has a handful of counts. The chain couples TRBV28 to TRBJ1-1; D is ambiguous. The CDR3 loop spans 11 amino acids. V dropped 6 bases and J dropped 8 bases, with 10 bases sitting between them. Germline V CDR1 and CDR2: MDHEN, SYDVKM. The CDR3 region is CASSRHIEAFF. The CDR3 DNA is TGTGCCAGCAGCCGTCATATAGAAGCTTTCTTT. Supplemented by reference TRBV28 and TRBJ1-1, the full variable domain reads DVKVTQSSRYLVKRTGEKVFLECVQDMDHENMFWYRQDPGLGLRLIYFSYDVKMKEKGDIPEGYSVSREKKERFSLILESASTNQTSMYLCASSRHIEAFFGQGTRLTVV.

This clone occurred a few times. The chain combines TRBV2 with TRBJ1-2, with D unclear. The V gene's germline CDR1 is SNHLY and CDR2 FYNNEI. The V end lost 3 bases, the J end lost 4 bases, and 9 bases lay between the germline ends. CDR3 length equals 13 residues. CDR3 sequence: CASSESGSYGYTF. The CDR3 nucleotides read TGTGCCAGCAGTGAGTCGGGGAGCTATGGCTACACCTTC.

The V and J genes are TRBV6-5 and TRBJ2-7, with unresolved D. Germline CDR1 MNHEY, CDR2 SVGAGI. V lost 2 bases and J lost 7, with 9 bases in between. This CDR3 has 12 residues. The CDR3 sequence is CASSYDESEQYF. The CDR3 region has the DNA TGTGCCAGCAGTTACGACGAGTCGGAGCAGTACTTC.

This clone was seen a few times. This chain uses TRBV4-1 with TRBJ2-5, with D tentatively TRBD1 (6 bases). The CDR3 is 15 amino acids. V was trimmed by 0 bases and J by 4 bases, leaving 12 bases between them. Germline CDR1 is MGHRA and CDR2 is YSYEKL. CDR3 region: CASSQEGGSGETQYF. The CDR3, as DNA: TGCGCCAGCAGCCAAGAAGGGGGTTCGGGAGAGACCCAGTACTTC.